This entry lists 31 T cell receptor beta chains sequenced from one sample in a study of blood T cells in healthy people across ages. Primed by a sample-barcoded 5' primer and a J-beta primer mix, a second PCR proceeded for about 6 to 11 cycles. TCRdb recomputed calls from the 5' RACE reads with MiXCR, one row per CDR3 protein. Among more than 1 million distinct CDR3 sequences listed, 45% were seen once. Sequencing input: blood. The receptor set was obtained from a woman aged 55-70 years in good health.

This clonotype has a count of ten or more. The chain carries TRBV18 and TRBJ2-5, with D possibly TRBD1 on 6 matching bases. The CDR3 sequence is 15 residues long. From germline, CDR1 is KGHSH and CDR2 LQKENI. V was cut by 2 bases and J by 0 bases, with 10 bases left in between. In DNA, the CDR3 is TGTGCCAGCTCACCAAACAGGGCCGACCAAGAGACCCAGTACTTC. It specifies CASSPNRADQETQYF.

This chain joins TRBV30 and TRBJ2-1; 8 bases line up with TRBD2. The junction had 6 bases not matched to a gene; V was cut back by 4 bases and J by 4 bases. The CDR3 extends over 14 amino acids. The V gene's germline CDR1 is GTSNPN and CDR2 SVGIG (reference sequence). CDR3 nucleotide sequence: TGTGCCTGGAATGCGGGACTAGGTTACAATGAGCAGTTCTTC. This translates into CAWNAGLGYNEQFF.

This chain joins TRBV18 and TRBJ2-1; D might be TRBD1 or TRBD2, each matching 5 bases. This CDR3 spans 13 amino acids. Trimming shortened V by 4 bases and J by 8 bases, and 12 bases separated the two germline ends. CDR1 is KGHSH, CDR2 LQKENI, per germline. The CDR3, as DNA: TGTGCCAGCTCACTCTACGGGGCTGATGAGCAGTTCTTC. Translation gives CASSLYGADEQFF.

The CDR3 sequence: CASSTLGLAGAIGEQYF. The CDR3 bases are TGTGCCAGCAGTACCCTGGGACTAGCGGGAGCGATAGGCGAGCAGTACTTC. The J gene is TRBJ2-7, the V gene TRBV6-2 or TRBV6-3, with 14 bases that match TRBD2. Germline values: CDR1 MNHEY, CDR2 SVGEGT. J gave up 6 bases and V 5 bases, and 12 bases lay outside the gene matches. This CDR3 is built from 17 residues.

The chain has TRBV3-1 and TRBJ1-2, with D uncertain. CDR3 length equals 14 residues. CDR1 and CDR2 (germline): LGHDT, YNNKEL (reference sequence). The V and J ends lost 6 bases and 2 bases respectively, with 13 bases between them. The CDR3 nucleotides read TGTGCCAGCAGTGTGGACGGGCTAAACTATGGCTACACCTTC. It encodes CASSVDGLNYGYTF.

This clonotype was seen a few times. This chain connects TRBV7-9 to TRBJ2-7, with TRBD1 matching 7 bases. V shed 5 bases, J shed 5 bases, and the junction held 9 bases outside the gene matches. The CDR3 spans 14 residues. Germline CDR1 SEHNR, CDR2 FQNEAQ (reference sequence). CDR3 amino acids: CASSTPGQRHEQYF. DNA of the CDR3: TGTGCCAGCAGCACCCCGGGACAGAGGCACGAGCAGTACTTC. Using reference TRBV7-9 and TRBJ2-7 for the parts outside the CDR3, the full variable domain is DTGVSQNPRHKITKRGQNVTFRCDPISEHNRLYWYRQTLGQGPEFLTYFQNEAQLEKSRLLSDRFSAERPKGSFSTLEIQRTEQGDSAMYLCASSTPGQRHEQYFGPGTRLTVT.

The genes are TRBV12-3 or TRBV12-4 and TRBJ2-1; 9 nucleotides match TRBD2. The CDR3 has 16 residues. V shed 2 bases, J shed 7 bases, and the junction held 9 bases outside the gene matches. CDR3 amino acids: CASSLSAGGSVNEQFF. The CDR3 DNA reads as TGTGCCAGCAGTTTAAGTGCGGGAGGGTCGGTTAATGAGCAGTTCTTC.

This clonotype was observed a few times. The J gene is TRBJ2-4, the V gene TRBV27; D ambiguous. The CDR3 covers 14 residues. Germline CDR1 reads MNHEY; CDR2 reads SMNVEV (reference sequence). V was trimmed by 2 bases and J by 4 bases, leaving 9 bases between them. The CDR3 bases are TGTGCCAGCAGTTTACTTACAGATAAAAACATTCAGTACTTC. Translated: CASSLLTDKNIQYF.

This clonotype was picked up a small number of times. The V call is TRBV10-3, the J call TRBJ1-5, with a tentative D call TRBD1 (5 bases). Germline CDR1 is ENHRY and CDR2 is SYGVKD. The length of the CDR3 is 14 residues. V lost 4 bases and J 5 bases, leaving 12 bases between the germline ends. CDR3: CAISVSGGYQPQHF. DNA for the CDR3: TGTGCCATCAGTGTCAGCGGGGGTTATCAGCCCCAGCATTTT.

The gene calls are TRBV6-5 and TRBJ2-3; D unclear. The CDR3 has 13 residues. Deletions cut 0 bases from V and 6 bases from J, with 7 bases between. The V gene's germline CDR1 is MNHEY and CDR2 SVGAGI. For the CDR3, the DNA is TGTGCCAGCAGTTACTCGATGTTTGATACGCAGTATTTT. Its protein is CASSYSMFDTQYF.

The chain carries TRBV18 and TRBJ2-3; D is unclear. This CDR3 comprises 14 residues. Trimming removed 2 bases at V and 0 bases at J, with 6 bases between. Germline V lookup: CDR1 KGHSH, CDR2 LQKENI. CDR3 residues: CASSPVPSTDTQYF. In DNA, the CDR3 is TGTGCCAGCTCACCAGTCCCCAGCACAGATACGCAGTATTTT. Variable domain in full (rest from reference TRBV18 and TRBJ2-3): NAGVMQNPRHLVRRRGQEARLRCSPMKGHSHVYWYRQLPEEGLKFMVYLQKENIIDESGMPKERFSAEFPKEGPSILRIQQVVRGDSAAYFCASSPVPSTDTQYFGPGTRLTVL.

This clonotype showed up just a few times. The chain has TRBV7-6 and TRBJ2-6, with TRBD1 matching over 7 bases. This CDR3 contains 19 residues. The junction had 10 bases not matched to a gene; V was cut back by 2 bases and J by 0 bases. CDR1 is SGHVS and CDR2 is FNYEAQ in the germline V gene. CDR3 region: CASSLPRSGGRSGANVLTF. The CDR3 DNA follows: TGTGCCAGCAGCTTACCCCGGTCAGGGGGACGCTCTGGGGCCAACGTCCTGACTTTC.

The V and J genes are TRBV5-1 and TRBJ2-4, with 13 bases fitting TRBD2. The V segment lost 1 base and the J segment 1 base; nucleotides outside the gene matches: 5. The length of the CDR3 is 18 residues. CDR1 is SGHRS and CDR2 is YFSETQ in the germline V gene. The CDR3 reads CASSLLGLAGVAKNIQYF. CDR3 bases: TGCGCCAGCAGCTTGCTCGGACTAGCGGGAGTGGCCAAAAACATTCAGTACTTC.

This clonotype has only a few counts. The rearrangement links TRBV12-3 or TRBV12-4 to TRBJ2-4; D might be TRBD2 (6 bases). Gene TRBJ2-7 matches the end of the DNA better, so the J call may be wrong. This CDR3 is built from 17 residues. The CDR3: CASSARALGREGYEQYF. DNA for the CDR3: TGTGCCAGCAGTGCTCGGGCCCTGGGGCGGGAAGGCTACGAGCAGTACTTC.

The gene calls are TRBV14 and TRBJ1-2, with D unclear. This CDR3 region has 16 residues. Germline CDR1 and CDR2: SGHDN and FVKESK. Trimming took 1 base from V and 8 from J, leaving 20 bases between them. CDR3 in DNA: TGTGCCAGCAGCCAAGTGAGAATCAGACAACCAAGGGGCTACACCTTC. It specifies CASSQVRIRQPRGYTF.

The chain employs TRBV28 and TRBJ1-1, with D unclear. V lost 7 bases and J lost 1, with 4 bases in between. CDR3 length equals 11 residues. Germline values: CDR1 MDHEN, CDR2 SYDVKM. The CDR3 DNA follows: TGTGCCAGCAAGTCGAACACTGAAGCTTTCTTT. Its protein is CASKSNTEAFF.

V usage is TRBV20-1 and J usage is TRBJ2-7, with D possibly being TRBD1 (6 bases). The germline CDR1 and CDR2 sequences are DFQATT and SNEGSKA (reference sequence). The V gene lost 0 bases and the J gene lost 5 bases, with 23 bases spanning the gap. The CDR3 is 17 residues long. The CDR3: CSAREKSGDAGPHEQYF. DNA for the CDR3: TGCAGTGCTAGAGAGAAGTCAGGGGACGCAGGGCCCCACGAGCAGTACTTC.

The chain joins TRBV6-5 to TRBJ1-2; D is possibly TRBD1 (5 bases). CDR1 and CDR2 from the germline V gene are MNHEY and SVGAGI. Trimming removed 5 bases at V and 4 bases at J, with 8 bases between. CDR3 length: 12 amino acids. CDR3 protein: CASSTGIYGYTF. The CDR3 bases are TGTGCCAGCAGTACAGGAATCTATGGCTACACCTTC.

This clonotype was counted between two and nine times. The chain couples TRBV2 to TRBJ1-2; TRBD1 aligns across 9 bases. Trimming at V came to 7 bases and at J to 4 bases, leaving 13 bases not matched to a gene. CDR1 and CDR2 (germline): SNHLY, FYNNEI. CDR3 length: 16 residues. CDR3 in amino acids: CASKAGATGGFYGYTF. CDR3 coding DNA: TGTGCCAGCAAGGCCGGTGCGACAGGGGGTTTCTATGGCTACACCTTC.

The V gene is TRBV29-1, the J gene TRBJ2-2; D unresolved. The CDR3 is made up of 11 amino acids. Trimming removed 7 bases at V and 4 bases at J, with 7 bases between. Germline lookup yields CDR1 SQVTM and CDR2 ANQGSEA. The CDR3 DNA follows: TGCAGCGCTAGGTCCACCGGGGAGCTGTTTTTT. As protein: CSARSTGELFF.

The genes are TRBV12-3 or TRBV12-4 and TRBJ2-5, with D possibly matching TRBD1 (5 bases). The CDR3 consists of 14 residues. V was shortened by 2 bases and J by 2 bases, with 9 bases between the two germline ends. CDR3 DNA sequence: TGTGCCAGCAGTTTAAACAGGCAACAAGAGACCCAGTACTTC. Amino acids: CASSLNRQQETQYF.

At least ten counts were recorded for this clonotype. CDR3 in amino acids: CSVATGVGEQYF. Here the CDR3 DNA reads TGCAGCGTTGCTACAGGGGTGGGCGAGCAGTACTTC. The V call is TRBV29-1, the J call TRBJ2-7; 7 nucleotides align to TRBD1. Germline trimming cut 4 bases from V and 6 bases from J; bases unmatched to any gene: 6. The CDR3 runs to 12 residues. CDR1 SQVTM and CDR2 ANQGSEA come from the germline V gene.

The rearrangement joins TRBV20-1 to TRBJ2-7, with 16 bases matching TRBD2. CDR1 and CDR2 (germline): DFQATT, SNEGSKA (reference sequence). The CDR3 runs to 16 residues. V was pared by 6 bases and J by 7 bases, with 12 bases of the junction left unmatched. The CDR3 region is CSAPGLAGGPRNEQYF. CDR3 coding DNA: TGCAGTGCCCCGGGACTAGCGGGAGGGCCGCGCAATGAGCAGTACTTC.

The sample holds many counts of this clonotype. V and J are TRBV2 and TRBJ2-7; the match to TRBD2 covers 8 bases. CDR1 and CDR2 (germline): SNHLY, FYNNEI. This CDR3 has 13 amino acids. V lost 8 bases and J lost 2; bases outside the gene matches: 5. Here the CDR3 DNA reads TGTGCCAGCTCAGCTAGCGGGCCCTACGAGCAGTACTTC. It yields the protein CASSASGPYEQYF.

This clonotype was counted between two and nine times. The chain uses TRBV3-1 and TRBJ2-5; 15 positions match TRBD2. CDR3 size: 16 residues. The V gene's germline CDR1 is LGHDT and CDR2 YNNKEL (reference sequence). J gave up 4 bases and V 3 bases, and 3 bases lay outside the gene matches. Here the CDR3 reads CASSHRTSGGVETQYF. The CDR3 bases are TGTGCCAGCAGCCACAGGACTAGCGGGGGGGTAGAGACCCAGTACTTC.

This chain's CDR3 is CASSLAPNTYEQYF. As DNA, the CDR3 is TGCGCCAGCAGCTTGGCCCCTAACACCTACGAGCAGTACTTC. The V gene is TRBV5-1, the J gene TRBJ2-7; D is unresolved. Trimming removed 0 bases from V and 2 bases from J, with 9 bases in between. The germline CDR1 and CDR2 sequences are SGHRS and YFSETQ. The CDR3 loop spans 14 amino acids.

Remarks on this clonotype: One junction end disagrees with the germline gene, perhaps due to a read error. The gene calls are TRBV28 and TRBJ2-1; the match to TRBD2 covers 12 bases. CDR1 is MDHEN, CDR2 SYDVKM, per germline. The CDR3 runs 16 residues. Here the CDR3 DNA reads TGTGCCGGCAGTTTAACGGCTAGCGGGAGGGCCAGCGAGCAGTTCTTC. Protein: CAGSLTASGRASEQFF.

The chain recombines TRBV12-3 or TRBV12-4 with TRBJ1-2, with 8 bases aligning to TRBD1. Trimming at V came to 6 bases and at J to 6 bases, leaving 6 bases not matched to a gene. The CDR3 extends over 13 amino acids. In nucleotides, the CDR3 is TGTGCCAGCAGCCGTCAGGGGGCAGATGGCTACACCTTC. Its translation is CASSRQGADGYTF.

This clonotype has a handful of counts. The chain combines TRBV2 with TRBJ2-1; maybe TRBD2 (6 bases). CDR3 length equals 14 residues. The germline V gene has CDR1 SNHLY and CDR2 FYNNEI. Between the trimmed V and J ends, which lost 8 bases and 12 bases, there was a span of 23 bases. The CDR3 reads CASRREPQSGRQFF. CDR3 coding DNA: TGTGCCAGCCGACGGGAGCCCCAATCTGGCAGGCAGTTCTTC.

This clonotype was counted only a few times. V gene TRBV7-9 combines with J gene TRBJ2-1; TRBD1 agrees at 7 bases. The length of the CDR3 is 13 residues. Germline loops: CDR1 SEHNR, CDR2 FQNEAQ (reference sequence). Unmatched junction bases numbered 7, after V lost 4 bases and J lost 10 bases. This chain's CDR3 is CASSSGQFREQFF. The CDR3 DNA sequence: TGTGCCAGCAGCTCGGGACAGTTCCGGGAGCAGTTCTTC.

The CDR3 bases are TGCGCCAGCAGCTTCCAAACAGGGAGTAGCGGGAGTGTGAATGAGCAGTACTTC. Translated: CASSFQTGSSGSVNEQYF. The chain uses TRBV5-1 and TRBJ2-5, with TRBD2 matching over 9 bases. Germline CDR1 SGHRS, CDR2 YFSETQ. CDR3 length equals 18 residues. Losses at the gene ends were 2 bases for V and 11 bases for J; bases not matched to a gene: 22.